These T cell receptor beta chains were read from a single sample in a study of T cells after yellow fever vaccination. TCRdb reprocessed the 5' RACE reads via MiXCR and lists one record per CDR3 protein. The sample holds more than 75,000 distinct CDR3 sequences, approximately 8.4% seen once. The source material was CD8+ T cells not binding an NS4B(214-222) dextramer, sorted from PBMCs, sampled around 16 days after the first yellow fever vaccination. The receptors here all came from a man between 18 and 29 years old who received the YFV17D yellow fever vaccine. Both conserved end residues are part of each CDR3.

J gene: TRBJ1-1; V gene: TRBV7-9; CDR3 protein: CASSPGVGTGGYTEAFF
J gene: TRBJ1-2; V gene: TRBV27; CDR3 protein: CASKGQGFSGYTF
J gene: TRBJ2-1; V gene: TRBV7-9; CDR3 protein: CASSLVPGADEQFF
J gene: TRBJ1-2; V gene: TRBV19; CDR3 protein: CASLQGGGYTF
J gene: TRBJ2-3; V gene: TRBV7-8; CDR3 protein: CASSSPWAGAEDTQYF
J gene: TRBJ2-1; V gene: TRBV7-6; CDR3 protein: CASSLAGRGKSSYNEQFF
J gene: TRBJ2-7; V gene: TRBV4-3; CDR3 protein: CASSQDRGLYYEQYF
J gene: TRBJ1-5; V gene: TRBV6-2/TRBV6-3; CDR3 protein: CASLSRLEGNQPQHF
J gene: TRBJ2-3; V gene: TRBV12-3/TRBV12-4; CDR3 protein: CASSLYWGENQDTQYF
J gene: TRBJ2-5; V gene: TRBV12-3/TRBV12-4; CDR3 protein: CASSLAQYQETQYF
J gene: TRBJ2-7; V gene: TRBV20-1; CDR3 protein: CSARAGSDEQYF
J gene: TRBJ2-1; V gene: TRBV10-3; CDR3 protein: CAISGGTGAYNEQFF
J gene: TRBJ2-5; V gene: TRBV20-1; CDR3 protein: CSARDVDVLAGGAGQETQYF
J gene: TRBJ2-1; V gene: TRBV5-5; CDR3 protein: CASSLSGPSLANEQFF
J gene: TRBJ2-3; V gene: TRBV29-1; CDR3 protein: CSVRGLAGYTDTQYF
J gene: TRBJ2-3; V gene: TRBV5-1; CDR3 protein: CASSGRDSVLTDTQYF
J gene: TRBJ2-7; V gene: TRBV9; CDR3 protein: CASNGGTDSNEQYF
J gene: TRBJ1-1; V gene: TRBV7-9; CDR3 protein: CASSSAGHLNIEAFF
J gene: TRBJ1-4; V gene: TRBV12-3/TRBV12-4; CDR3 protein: CASSLQFRGRNEKLFF
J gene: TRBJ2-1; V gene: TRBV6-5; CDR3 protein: CASSYSIPGGSNEQFF
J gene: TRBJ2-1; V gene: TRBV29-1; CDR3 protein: CSVEISGFFTGGPTYNEQFF
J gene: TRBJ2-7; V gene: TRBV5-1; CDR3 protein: CASSLVPGSEQYF
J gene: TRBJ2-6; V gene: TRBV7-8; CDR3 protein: CATTGTGLSGANVLTF
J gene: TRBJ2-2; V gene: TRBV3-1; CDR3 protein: CASSPGHTNTGELFF
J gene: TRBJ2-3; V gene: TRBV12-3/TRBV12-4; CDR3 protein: CASSFYRASTDTQYF
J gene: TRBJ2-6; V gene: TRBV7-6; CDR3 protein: CASTLGPLNVLTF
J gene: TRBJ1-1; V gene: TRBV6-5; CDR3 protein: CASSRDPRTEAFF
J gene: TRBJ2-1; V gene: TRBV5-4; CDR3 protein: CASSFGPGDNEQFF
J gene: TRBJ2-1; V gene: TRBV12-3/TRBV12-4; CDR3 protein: CASDDESEQFF
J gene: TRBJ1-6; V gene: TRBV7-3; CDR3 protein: CASSLGTQRDSPLHF
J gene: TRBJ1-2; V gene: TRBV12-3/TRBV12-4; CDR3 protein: CASSPGIYGYTF
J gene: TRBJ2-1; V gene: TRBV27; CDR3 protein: CASSLLGTGKNNEQFF
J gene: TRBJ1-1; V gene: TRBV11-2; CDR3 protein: CASSQPLETGNRGTEAFF
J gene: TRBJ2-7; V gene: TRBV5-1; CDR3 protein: CASSLEGLPSYEQYF
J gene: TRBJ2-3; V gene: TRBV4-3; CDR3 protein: CASSQVLAGGDTQYF
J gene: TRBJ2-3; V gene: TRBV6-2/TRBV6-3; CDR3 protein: CASSSKEAGESTDTQYF
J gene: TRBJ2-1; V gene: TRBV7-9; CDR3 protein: CASRPRDTYNEQFF